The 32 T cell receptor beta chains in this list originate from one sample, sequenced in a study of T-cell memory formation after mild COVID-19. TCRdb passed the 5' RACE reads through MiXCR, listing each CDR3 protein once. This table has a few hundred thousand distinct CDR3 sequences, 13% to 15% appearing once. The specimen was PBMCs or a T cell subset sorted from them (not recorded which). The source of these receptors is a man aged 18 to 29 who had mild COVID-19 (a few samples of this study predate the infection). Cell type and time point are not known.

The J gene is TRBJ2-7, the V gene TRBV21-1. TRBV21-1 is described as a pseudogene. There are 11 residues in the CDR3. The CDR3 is CASSNSYEQYV. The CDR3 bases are TGTGCCAGCAGCAATTCGTACGAGCAGTACGTC.

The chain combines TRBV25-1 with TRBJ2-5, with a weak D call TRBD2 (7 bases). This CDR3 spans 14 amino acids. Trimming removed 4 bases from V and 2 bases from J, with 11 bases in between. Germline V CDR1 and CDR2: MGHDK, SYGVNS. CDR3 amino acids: CASSGRGGQETQYF. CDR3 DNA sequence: TGTGCCAGCAGTGGAAGGGGGGGTCAAGAGACCCAGTACTTC.

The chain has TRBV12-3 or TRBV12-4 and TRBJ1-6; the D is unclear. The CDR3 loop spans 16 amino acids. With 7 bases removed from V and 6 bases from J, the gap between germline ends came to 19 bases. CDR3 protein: CASTLLEGVINSPLHF. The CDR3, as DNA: TGTGCCAGCACCCTCCTGGAAGGTGTGATTAATTCACCCCTCCACTTT.

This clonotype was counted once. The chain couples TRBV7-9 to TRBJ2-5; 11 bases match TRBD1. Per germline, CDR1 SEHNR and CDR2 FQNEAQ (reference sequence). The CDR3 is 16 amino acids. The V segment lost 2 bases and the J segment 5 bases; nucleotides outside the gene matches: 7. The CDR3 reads CASSLHPGQGGETQYF. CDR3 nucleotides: TGTGCCAGCAGCTTACATCCGGGACAGGGGGGCGAGACCCAGTACTTC.

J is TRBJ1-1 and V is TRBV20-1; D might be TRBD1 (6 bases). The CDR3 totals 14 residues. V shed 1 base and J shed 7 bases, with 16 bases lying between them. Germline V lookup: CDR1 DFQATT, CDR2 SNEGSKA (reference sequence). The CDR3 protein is CSARAQGWANEAFF. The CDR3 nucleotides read TGCAGTGCTAGAGCGCAGGGGTGGGCTAATGAAGCTTTCTTT.

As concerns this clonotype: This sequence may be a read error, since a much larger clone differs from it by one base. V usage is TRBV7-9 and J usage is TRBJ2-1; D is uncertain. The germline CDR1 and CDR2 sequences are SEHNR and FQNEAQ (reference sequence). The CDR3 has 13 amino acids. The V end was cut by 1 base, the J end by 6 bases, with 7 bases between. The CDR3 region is CASSLVAINEQFF. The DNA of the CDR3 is TGTGCCAGCAGCTTAGTCGCGATCAATGAGCAGTTCTTC.

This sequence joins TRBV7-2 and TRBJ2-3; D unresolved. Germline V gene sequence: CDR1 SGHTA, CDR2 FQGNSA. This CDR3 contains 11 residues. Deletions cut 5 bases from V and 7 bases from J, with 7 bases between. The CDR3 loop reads CASSPLNTQYF. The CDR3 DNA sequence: TGTGCCAGCAGCCCCCTGAATACGCAGTATTTT.

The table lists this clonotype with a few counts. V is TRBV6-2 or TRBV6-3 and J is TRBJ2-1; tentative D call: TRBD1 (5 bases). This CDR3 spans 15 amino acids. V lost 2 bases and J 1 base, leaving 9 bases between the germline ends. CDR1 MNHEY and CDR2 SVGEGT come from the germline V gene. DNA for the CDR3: TGTGCCAGCAGTTACCCCAGGGAATCCTACAATGAGCAGTTCTTC. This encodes CASSYPRESYNEQFF.

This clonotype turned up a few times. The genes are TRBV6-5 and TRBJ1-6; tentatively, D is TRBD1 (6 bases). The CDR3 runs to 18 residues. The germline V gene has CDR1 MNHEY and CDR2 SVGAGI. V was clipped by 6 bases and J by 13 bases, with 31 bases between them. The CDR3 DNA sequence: TGTGCCAGCAGCCACGAACCCGGCCCGGGGGGCGGCGGTCGGCCCCTCCACTTT. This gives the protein CASSHEPGPGGGGRPLHF.

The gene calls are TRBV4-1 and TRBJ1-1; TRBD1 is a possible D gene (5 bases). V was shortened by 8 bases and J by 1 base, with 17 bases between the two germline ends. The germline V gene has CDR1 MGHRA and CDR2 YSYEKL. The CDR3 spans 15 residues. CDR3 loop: CASEWSEGANTEAFF. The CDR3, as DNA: TGCGCCAGCGAATGGTCGGAAGGGGCGAACACTGAAGCTTTCTTT.

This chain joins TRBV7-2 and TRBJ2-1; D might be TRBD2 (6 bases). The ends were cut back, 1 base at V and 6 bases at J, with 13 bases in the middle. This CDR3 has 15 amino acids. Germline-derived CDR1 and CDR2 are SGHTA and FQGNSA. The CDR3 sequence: CASSLGGTHANEQFF. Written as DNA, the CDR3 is TGTGCCAGCAGCTTAGGTGGGACTCACGCCAATGAGCAGTTCTTC.

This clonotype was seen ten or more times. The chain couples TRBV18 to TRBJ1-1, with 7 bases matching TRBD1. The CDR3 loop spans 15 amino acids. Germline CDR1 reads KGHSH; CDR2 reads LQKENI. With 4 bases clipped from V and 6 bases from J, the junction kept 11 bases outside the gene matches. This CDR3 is CASSLQTGIGAEAFF. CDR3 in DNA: TGTGCCAGCTCACTCCAGACAGGGATAGGCGCTGAAGCTTTCTTT.

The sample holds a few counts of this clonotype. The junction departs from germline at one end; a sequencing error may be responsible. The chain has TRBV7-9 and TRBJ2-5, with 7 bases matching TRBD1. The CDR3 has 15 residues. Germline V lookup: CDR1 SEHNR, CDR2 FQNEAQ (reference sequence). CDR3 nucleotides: TGTGCCAGCAGCTTTTGGGACCAGGGGGACCCCACGGAGTTATTC. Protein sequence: CASSFWDQGDPTELF.

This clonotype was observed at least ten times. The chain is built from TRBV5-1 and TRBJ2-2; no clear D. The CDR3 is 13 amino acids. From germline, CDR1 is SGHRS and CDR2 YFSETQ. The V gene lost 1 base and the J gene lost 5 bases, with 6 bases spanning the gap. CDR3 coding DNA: TGCGCCAGCAGCTTGCGGTTTACCGGGGAGCTGTTTTTT. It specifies CASSLRFTGELFF.

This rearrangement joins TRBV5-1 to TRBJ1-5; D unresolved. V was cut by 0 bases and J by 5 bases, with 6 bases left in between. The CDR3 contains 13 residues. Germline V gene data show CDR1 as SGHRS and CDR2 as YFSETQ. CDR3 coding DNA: TGCGCCAGCAGCTTGGACCCCTATCAGCCCCAGCATTTT. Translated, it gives CASSLDPYQPQHF.

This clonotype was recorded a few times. CDR3 DNA: TGCGCCAGCAGCCAAGTCCCAGGGGCGGGGACTGAAGCTTTCTTT. Translation: CASSQVPGAGTEAFF. This chain uses TRBV4-1 with TRBJ1-1; the D gene is possibly TRBD1 (6 bases). The length of the CDR3 is 15 residues. Germline V gene sequence: CDR1 MGHRA, CDR2 YSYEKL. Trimming cost V 1 base and J 5 bases, with 14 bases left between them.

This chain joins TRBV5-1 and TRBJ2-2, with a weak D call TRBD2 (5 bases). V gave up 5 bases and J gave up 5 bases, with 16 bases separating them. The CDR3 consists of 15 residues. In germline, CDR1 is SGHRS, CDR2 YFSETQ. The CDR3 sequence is CASSDGRTGTGELFF. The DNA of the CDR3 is TGCGCCAGCAGTGATGGTAGGACGGGGACCGGGGAGCTGTTTTTT.

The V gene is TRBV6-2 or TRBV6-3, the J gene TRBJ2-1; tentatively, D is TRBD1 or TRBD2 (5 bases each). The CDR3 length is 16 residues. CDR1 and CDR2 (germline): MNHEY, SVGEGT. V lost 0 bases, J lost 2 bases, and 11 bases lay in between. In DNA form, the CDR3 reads TGTGCCAGCAGTTACTCTGGGGGAGCTCCCTACAATGAGCAGTTCTTC. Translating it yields CASSYSGGAPYNEQFF.

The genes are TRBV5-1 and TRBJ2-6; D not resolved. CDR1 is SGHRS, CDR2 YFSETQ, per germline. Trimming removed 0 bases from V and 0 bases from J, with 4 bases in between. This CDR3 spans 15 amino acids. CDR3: CASSLDLSGANVLTF. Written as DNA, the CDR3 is TGCGCCAGCAGCTTGGATCTCTCTGGGGCCAACGTCCTGACTTTC.

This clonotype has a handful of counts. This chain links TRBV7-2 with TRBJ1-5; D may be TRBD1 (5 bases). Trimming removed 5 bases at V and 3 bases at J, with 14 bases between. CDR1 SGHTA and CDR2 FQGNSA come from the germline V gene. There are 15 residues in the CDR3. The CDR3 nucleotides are TGTGCCAGCAGCCCAGTCACGGGGACCAATCAGCCCCAGCATTTT. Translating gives CASSPVTGTNQPQHF. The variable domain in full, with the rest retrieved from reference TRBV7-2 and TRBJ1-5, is GAGVSQSPSNKVTEKGKDVELRCDPISGHTALYWYRQSLGQGLEFLIYFQGNSAPDKSGLPSDRFSAERTGGSVSTLTIQRTQQEDSAVYLCASSPVTGTNQPQHFGDGTRLSIL.

The CDR3 is CASSQSGAGTGANVLTF. CDR3 nucleotide sequence: TGCGCCAGCAGTCAATCTGGTGCGGGGACTGGGGCCAACGTCCTGACTTTC. The chain carries TRBV23-1 and TRBJ2-6; a weak D match, TRBD2 (6 bases). TRBV23-1 is marked as an open reading frame, function uncertain. The CDR3 extends over 17 amino acids. Between the trimmed V and J ends, which lost 0 bases and 2 bases, there was a span of 11 bases.

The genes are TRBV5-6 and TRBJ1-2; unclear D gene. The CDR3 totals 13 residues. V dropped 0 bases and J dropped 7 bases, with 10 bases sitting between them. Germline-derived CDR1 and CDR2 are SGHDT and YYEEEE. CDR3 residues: CASSLEPYGGYTF. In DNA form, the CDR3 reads TGTGCCAGCAGCTTGGAACCCTACGGTGGCTACACCTTC. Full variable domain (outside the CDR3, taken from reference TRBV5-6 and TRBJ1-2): DAGVTQSPTHLIKTRGQQVTLRCSPKSGHDTVSWYQQALGQGPQFIFQYYEEEERQRGNFPDRFSGHQFPNYSSELNVNALLLGDSALYLCASSLEPYGGYTFGSGTRLTVV.

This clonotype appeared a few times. CDR3 in amino acids: CSARDQDRVGSPLHF. The CDR3, as DNA: TGCAGTGCTAGAGATCAGGACAGGGTCGGGTCACCCCTCCACTTT. The chain carries TRBV20-1 and TRBJ1-6; TRBD1 aligns across 8 bases. Germline trimming cut 0 bases from V and 10 bases from J; bases unmatched to any gene: 8. The V gene's germline CDR1 is DFQATT and CDR2 SNEGSKA (reference sequence). The CDR3 runs to 15 residues.

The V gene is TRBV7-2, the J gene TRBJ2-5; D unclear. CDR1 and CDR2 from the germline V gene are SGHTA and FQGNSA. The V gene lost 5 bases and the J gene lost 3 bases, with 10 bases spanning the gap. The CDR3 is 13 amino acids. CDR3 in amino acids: CASSLRPEETQYF. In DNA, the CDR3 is TGTGCCAGCAGCCTCAGACCAGAAGAGACCCAGTACTTC. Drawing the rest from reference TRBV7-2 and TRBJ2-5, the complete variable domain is GAGVSQSPSNKVTEKGKDVELRCDPISGHTALYWYRQSLGQGLEFLIYFQGNSAPDKSGLPSDRFSAERTGGSVSTLTIQRTQQEDSAVYLCASSLRPEETQYFGPGTRLLVL.

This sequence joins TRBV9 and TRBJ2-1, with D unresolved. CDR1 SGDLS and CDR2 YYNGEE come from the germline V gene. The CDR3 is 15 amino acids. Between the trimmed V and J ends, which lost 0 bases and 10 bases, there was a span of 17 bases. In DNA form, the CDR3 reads TGTGCCAGCAGCGTAGGGGTGGGCGCGATTGAGGAGCAGTTCTTC. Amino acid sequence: CASSVGVGAIEEQFF.

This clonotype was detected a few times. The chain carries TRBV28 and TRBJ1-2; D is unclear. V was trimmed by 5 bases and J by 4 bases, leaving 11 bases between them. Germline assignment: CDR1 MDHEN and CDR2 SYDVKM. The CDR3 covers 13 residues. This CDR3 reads CASSPHSGYGYTF. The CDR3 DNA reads TGTGCCAGCAGTCCACACAGCGGCTATGGCTACACCTTC.

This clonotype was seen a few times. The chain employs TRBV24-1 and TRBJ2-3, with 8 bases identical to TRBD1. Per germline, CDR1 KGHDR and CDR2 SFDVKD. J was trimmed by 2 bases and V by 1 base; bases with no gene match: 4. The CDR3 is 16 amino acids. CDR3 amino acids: CATSDFGQGFTDTQYF. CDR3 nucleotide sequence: TGTGCCACCAGTGATTTCGGACAGGGATTCACAGATACGCAGTATTTT.

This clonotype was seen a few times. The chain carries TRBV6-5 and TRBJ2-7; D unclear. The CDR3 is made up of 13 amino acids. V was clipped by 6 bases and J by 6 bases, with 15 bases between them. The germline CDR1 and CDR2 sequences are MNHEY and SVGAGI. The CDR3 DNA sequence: TGTGCCAGCAGCCGGAGTCTTGGCAGCGAGCAGTACTTC. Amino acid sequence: CASSRSLGSEQYF.

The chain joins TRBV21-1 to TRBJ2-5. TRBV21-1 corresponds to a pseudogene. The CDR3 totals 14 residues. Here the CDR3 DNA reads TGTGCCAGGAATATTGCCTGGTACCAAGAGACCCAGTACTTC. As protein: CARNIAWYQETQYF.

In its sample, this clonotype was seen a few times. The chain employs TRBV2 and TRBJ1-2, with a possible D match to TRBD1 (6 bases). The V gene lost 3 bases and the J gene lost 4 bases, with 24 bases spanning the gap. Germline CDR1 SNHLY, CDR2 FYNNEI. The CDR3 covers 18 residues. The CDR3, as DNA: TGTGCCAGCAGTGACACCCTCCTCATTTGGGGGCTTTCCTATGGCTACACCTTC. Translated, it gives CASSDTLLIWGLSYGYTF.

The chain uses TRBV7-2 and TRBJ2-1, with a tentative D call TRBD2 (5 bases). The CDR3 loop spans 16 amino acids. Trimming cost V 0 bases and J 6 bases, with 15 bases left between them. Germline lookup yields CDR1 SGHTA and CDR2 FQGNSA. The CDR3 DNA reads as TGTGCCAGCAGCTTAGCTCCGGGTCCGCGGGCCAATGAGCAGTTCTTC. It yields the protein CASSLAPGPRANEQFF.

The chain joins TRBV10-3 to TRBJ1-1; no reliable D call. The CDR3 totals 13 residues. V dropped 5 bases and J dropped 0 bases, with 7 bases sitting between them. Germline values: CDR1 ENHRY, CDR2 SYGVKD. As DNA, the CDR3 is TGTGCCATCAGTCAACCTATGAACACTGAAGCTTTCTTT. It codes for CAISQPMNTEAFF.